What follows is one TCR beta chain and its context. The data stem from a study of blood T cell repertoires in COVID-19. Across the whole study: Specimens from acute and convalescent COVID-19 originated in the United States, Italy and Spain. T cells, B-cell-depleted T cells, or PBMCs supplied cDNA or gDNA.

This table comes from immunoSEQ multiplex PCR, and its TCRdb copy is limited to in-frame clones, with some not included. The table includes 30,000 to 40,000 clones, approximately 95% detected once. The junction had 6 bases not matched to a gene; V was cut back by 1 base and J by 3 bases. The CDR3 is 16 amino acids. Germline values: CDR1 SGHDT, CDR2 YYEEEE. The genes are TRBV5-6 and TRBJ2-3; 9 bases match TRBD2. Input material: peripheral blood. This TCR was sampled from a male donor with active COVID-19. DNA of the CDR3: TGTGCCAGCAGCTTGTGGTGGCTAGCGGGGACAGATACGCAGTATTTT. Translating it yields CASSLWWLAGTDTQYF.